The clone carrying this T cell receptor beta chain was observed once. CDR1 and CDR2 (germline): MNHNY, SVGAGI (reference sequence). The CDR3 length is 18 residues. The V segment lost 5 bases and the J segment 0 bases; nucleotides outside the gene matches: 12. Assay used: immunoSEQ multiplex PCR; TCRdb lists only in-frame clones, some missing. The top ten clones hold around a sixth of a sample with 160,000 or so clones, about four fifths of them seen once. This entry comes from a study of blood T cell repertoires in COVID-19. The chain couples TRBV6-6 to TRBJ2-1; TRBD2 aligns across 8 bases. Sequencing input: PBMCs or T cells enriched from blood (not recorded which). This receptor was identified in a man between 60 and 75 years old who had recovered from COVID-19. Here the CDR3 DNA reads TGTGCCAGCAGTCGGACCCTCCGCGGGGGGACCTCCTACAATGAGCAGTTCTTC. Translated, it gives CASSRTLRGGTSYNEQFF.